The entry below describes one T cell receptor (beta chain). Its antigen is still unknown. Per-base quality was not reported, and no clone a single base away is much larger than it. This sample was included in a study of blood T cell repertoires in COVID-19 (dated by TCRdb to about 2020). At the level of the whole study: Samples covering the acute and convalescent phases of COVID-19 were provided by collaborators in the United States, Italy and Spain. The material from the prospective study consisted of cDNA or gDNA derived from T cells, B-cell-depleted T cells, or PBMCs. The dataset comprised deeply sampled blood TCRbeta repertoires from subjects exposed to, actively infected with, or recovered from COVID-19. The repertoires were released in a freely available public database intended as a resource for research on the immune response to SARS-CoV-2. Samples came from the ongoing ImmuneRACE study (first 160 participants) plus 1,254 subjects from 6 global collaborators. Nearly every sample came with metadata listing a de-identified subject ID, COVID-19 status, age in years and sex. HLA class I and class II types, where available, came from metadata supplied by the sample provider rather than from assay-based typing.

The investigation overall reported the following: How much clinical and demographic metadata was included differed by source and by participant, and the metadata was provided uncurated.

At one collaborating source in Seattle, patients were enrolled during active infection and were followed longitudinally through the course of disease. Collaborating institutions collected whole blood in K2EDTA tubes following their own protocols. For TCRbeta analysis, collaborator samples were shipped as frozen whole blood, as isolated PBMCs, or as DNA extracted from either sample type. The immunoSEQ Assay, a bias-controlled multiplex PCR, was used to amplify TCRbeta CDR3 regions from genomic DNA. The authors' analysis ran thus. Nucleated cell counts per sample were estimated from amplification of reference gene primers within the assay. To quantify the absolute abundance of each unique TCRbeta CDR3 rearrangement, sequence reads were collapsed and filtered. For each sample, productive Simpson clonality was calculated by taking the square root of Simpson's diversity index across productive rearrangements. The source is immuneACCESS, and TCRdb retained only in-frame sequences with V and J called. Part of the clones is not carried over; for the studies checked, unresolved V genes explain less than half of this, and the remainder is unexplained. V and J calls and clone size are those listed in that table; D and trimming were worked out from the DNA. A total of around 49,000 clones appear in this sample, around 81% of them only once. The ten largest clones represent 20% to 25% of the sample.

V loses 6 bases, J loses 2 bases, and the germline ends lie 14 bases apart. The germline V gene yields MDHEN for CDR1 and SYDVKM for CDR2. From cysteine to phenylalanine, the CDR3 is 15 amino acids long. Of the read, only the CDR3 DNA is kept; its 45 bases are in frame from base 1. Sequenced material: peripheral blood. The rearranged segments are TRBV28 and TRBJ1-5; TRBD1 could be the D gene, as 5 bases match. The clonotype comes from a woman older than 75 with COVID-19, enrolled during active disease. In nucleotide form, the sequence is TGTGCCAGCAGAGCCGCGGGGGGGGGCAATCAGCCCCAGCATTTT. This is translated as CASRAAGGGNQPQHF.